This T cell receptor (beta chain) was found in a study of shared clonotypes between healthy human individuals. Study-wide results and limits: Around 5.4% of naive CD4 clonotypes were common to four donors. Rarefaction demonstrated incomplete sorted-subset sequencing despite large depth.

The CDR3 length is 15 residues. The V end was cut by 2 bases, the J end by 11 bases, with 16 bases between. Germline lookup yields CDR1 SGHTA and CDR2 FQGNSA. TCRdb's table, derived via immunoSEQ multiplex PCR, lists solely in-frame clones and lacks some. Of about 980,000 clones listed, approximately 80% are singletons. This clone was observed a few times. What it binds is not known. Source material: memory CD4+ T cells sorted from blood. The subset denotes: CD45RA-negative fraction. This chain uses TRBV7-2 with TRBJ1-6; TRBD1 is a possible D gene (6 bases). This receptor was taken from a man aged 18 to 30 in good health. As DNA, the CDR3 is TGTGCCAGCAGCTTAAGTGGGGGGGGCGAGGCACCCCTCCACTTT. Its protein product is CASSLSGGGEAPLHF.